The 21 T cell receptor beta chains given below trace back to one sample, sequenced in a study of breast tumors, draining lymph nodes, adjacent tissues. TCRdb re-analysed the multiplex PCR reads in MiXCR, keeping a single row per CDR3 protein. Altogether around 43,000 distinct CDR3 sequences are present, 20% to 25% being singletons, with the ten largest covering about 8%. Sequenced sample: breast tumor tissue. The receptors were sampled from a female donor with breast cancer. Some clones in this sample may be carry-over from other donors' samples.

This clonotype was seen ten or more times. The CDR3 DNA is TGTGCCACCAGCAAAACCATGAGCTCCTACAATGAGCAGTTCTTC. Translated: CATSKTMSSYNEQFF. The chain recombines TRBV15 with TRBJ2-1, with unresolved D. Trimming cost V 4 bases and J 0 bases, with 10 bases left between them. Germline V gives CDR1 LNHNV, CDR2 YYDKDF (reference sequence). CDR3 size: 15 residues.

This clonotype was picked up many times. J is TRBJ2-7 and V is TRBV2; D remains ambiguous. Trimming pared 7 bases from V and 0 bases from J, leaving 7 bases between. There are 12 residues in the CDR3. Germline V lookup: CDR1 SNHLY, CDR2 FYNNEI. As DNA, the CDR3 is TGTGCCAGCAACGGGCCCTCCTACGAGCAGTACTTC. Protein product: CASNGPSYEQYF.

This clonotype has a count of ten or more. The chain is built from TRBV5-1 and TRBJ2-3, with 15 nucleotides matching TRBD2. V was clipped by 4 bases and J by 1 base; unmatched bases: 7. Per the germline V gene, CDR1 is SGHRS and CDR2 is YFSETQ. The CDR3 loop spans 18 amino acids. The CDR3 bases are TGCGCCAGCAGCCAGGGACTAGCGGGGGGCACTGGCACAGATACGCAGTATTTT. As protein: CASSQGLAGGTGTDTQYF.

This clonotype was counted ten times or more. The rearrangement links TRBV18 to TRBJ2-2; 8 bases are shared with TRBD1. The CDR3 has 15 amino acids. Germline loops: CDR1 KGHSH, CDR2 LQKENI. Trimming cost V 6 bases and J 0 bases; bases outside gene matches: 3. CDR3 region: CASSSGQANTGELFF. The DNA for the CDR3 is TGTGCCAGCTCGTCGGGACAGGCGAACACCGGGGAGCTGTTTTTT.

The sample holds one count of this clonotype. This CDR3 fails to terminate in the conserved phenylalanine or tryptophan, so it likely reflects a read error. DNA of the CDR3: TGTGCCAGCAGTTGGGGGGGGGGTTTGGGCTATGGCTACACCCTC. It encodes CASSWGGGLGYGYTL. V and J are TRBV5-4 and TRBJ1-2; possible D gene TRBD1, 5 bases. CDR3 length: 15 residues. V was pared by 5 bases and J by 4 bases, with 18 bases between. Germline CDR1 and CDR2: SGHNT and YYREEE (reference sequence).

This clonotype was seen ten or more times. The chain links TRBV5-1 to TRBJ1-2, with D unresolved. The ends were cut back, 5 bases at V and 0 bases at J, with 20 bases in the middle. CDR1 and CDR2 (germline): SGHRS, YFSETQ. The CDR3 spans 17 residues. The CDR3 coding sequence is TGCGCCAGCAGAAGCAGGCCAGGCACCATTACTAACTATGGCTACACCTTC. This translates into CASRSRPGTITNYGYTF. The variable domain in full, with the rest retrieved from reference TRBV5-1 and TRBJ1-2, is KAGVTQTPRYLIKTRGQQVTLSCSPISGHRSVSWYQQTPGQGLQFLFEYFSETQRNKGNFPGRFSGRQFSNSRSEMNVSTLELGDSALYLCASRSRPGTITNYGYTFGSGTRLTVV.

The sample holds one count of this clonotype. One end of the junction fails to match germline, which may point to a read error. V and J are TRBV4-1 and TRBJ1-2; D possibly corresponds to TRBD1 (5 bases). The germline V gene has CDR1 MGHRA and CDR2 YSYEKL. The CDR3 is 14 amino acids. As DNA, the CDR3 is TGCGCCAGCGGCCAGGAGGCAGGGAAATATGGCTACACCTTC. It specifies CASGQEAGKYGYTF.

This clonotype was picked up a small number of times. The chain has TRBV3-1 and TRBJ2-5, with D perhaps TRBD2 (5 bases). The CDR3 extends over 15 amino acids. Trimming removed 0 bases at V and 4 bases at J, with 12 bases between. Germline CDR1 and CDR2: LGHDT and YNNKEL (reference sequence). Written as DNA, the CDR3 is TGTGCCAGCAGCCAAGAATTCGGGCTAGCAGAGACCCAGTACTTC. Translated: CASSQEFGLAETQYF.

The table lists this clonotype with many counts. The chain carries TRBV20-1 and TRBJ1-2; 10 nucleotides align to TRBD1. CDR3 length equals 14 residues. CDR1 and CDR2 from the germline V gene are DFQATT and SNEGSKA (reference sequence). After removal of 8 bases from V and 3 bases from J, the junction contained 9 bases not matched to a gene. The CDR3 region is CSMDRGGLHYGYTF. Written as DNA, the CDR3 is TGCAGTATGGACAGGGGGGGACTTCACTATGGCTACACCTTC.

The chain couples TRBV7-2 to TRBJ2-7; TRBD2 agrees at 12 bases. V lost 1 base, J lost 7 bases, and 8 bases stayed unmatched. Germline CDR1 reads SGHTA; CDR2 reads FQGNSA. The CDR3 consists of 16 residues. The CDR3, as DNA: TGTGCCAGCAGCTTAGGTCTAGCGGGAGGGCAGGATGAGCAGTACTTC. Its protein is CASSLGLAGGQDEQYF.

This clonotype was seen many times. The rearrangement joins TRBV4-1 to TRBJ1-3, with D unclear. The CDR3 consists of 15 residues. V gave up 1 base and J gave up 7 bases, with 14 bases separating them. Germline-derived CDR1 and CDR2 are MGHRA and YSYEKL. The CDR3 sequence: CASSQVGRSGNTIYF. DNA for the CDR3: TGCGCCAGCAGCCAAGTGGGCAGATCGGGTAACACCATATATTTT.

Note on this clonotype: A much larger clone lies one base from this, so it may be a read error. The CDR3 DNA reads as TGTGCCAGCAGCCAAGGTCCCTCCAGGGCCCTCCCGTTCTTC. This encodes CASSQGPSRALPFF. V and J are TRBV4-2 and TRBJ2-1; possible D gene TRBD1, 5 bases. The V gene lost 1 base and the J gene lost 15 bases, with 19 bases spanning the gap. In germline, CDR1 is LGHNA, CDR2 YNFKEQ. The CDR3 length is 14 residues.

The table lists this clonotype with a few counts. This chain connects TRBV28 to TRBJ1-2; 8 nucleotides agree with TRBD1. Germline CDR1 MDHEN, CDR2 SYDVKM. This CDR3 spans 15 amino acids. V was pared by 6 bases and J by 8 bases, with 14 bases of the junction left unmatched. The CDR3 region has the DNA TGTGCCAGCAGCCTAGTGCAGGGGGCCCTTGGCGGCTACACCTTC. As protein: CASSLVQGALGGYTF.

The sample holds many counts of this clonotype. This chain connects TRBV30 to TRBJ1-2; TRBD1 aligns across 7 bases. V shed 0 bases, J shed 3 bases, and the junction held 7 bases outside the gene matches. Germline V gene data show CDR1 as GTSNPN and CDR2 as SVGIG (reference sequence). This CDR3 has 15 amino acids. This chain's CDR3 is CAWSVRDSKDYGYTF. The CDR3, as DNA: TGTGCCTGGAGTGTACGGGACAGCAAAGACTATGGCTACACCTTC.

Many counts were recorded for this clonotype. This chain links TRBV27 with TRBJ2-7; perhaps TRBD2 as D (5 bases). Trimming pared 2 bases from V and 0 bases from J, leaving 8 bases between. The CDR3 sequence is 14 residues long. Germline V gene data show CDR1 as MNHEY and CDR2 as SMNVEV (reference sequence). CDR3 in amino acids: CASSLRGFSYEQYF. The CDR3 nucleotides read TGTGCCAGCAGTTTACGGGGTTTCTCCTACGAGCAGTACTTC.

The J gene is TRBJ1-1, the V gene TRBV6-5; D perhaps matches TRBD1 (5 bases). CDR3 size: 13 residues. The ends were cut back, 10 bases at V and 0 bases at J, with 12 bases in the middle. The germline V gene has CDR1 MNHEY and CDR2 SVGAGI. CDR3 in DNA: TGTGCCACCAGGGACTCAGTGAACACTGAAGCTTTCTTT. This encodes CATRDSVNTEAFF.

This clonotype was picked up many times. CDR3 nucleotides: TGTGCCAGCAGCTCTAGGACAGGGGATAATGAAAAACTGTTTTTT. This encodes CASSSRTGDNEKLFF. The V call is TRBV9, the J call TRBJ1-4, with 9 bases that match TRBD1. Germline values: CDR1 SGDLS, CDR2 YYNGEE. Trimming removed 4 bases from V and 4 bases from J; junction bases left unmatched: 5. The CDR3 extends over 15 amino acids. Variable domain in full (rest from reference TRBV9 and TRBJ1-4): DSGVTQTPKHLITATGQRVTLRCSPRSGDLSVYWYQQSLDQGLQFLIQYYNGEERAKGNILERFSAQQFPDLHSELNLSSLELGDSALYFCASSSRTGDNEKLFFGSGTQLSVL.

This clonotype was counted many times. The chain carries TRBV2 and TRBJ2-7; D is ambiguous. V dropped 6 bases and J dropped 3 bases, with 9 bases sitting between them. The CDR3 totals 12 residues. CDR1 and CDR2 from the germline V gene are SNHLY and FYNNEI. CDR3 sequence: CASRLTVYEQYF. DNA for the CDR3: TGTGCCAGCAGACTAACAGTCTACGAGCAGTACTTC.

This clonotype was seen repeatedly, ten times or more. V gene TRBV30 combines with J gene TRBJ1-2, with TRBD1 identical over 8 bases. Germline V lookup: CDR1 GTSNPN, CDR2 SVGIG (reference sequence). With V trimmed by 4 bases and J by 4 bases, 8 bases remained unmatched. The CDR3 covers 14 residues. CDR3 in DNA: TGTGCCTGGACTTGGGACAGGCCCATCTATGGCTACACCTTC. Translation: CAWTWDRPIYGYTF.

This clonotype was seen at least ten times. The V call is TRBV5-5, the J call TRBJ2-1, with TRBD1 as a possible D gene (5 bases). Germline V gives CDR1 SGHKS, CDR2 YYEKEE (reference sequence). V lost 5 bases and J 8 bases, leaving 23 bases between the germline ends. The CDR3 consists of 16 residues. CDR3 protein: CASRPQTRQGTDEQFF. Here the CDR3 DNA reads TGTGCCAGCAGGCCTCAAACCCGCCAGGGTACCGATGAGCAGTTCTTC.

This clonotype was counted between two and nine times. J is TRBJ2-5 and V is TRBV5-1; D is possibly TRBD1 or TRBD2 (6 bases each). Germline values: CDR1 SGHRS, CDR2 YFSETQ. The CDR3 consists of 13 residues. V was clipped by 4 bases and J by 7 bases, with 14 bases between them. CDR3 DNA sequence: TGCGCCAGCAGCGGGGGGCCCTCCGGGACCCAGTACTTC. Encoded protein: CASSGGPSGTQYF.